The subject of this entry is one T cell receptor (beta chain). The antigen is undetermined. This record belongs to a study of regulatory T cells in long-lasting Graves disease. Arm-PCR of CDR3 regions and iRepertoire HTBI primers were used to build TCR beta libraries. Original processing notes: Sequenced samples collectively carried approximately 58 TRBV and 14 TRBJ segments. Each CDR3 protein gets one entry after TCRdb re-called the multiplex PCR reads with MiXCR. The V and J calls come from TCRdb's annotation, not from the publication. Here the sample spans approximately 400,000 distinct CDR3 sequences, over 9.5% being singletons. The germline CDR1 and CDR2 sequences are SGHRS and YFSETQ. Germline trimming cut 4 bases from V and 9 bases from J; bases unmatched to any gene: 12. The CDR3 is 15 residues long. The time point denotes: newly diagnosed GD, antithyroid drugs for less than 3 months. PBMC-extracted RNA yielded the TCR library.

Study-wide results and caveats: Persistent disease samples used TRBV28, TRBJ1-2 and TRBJ2-5 preferentially.

The same data also went into a second study, on T cells in Graves' hyperthyroidism and ophthalmopathy. That source notes: The majority of expanded thyroid clonotypes above 0.001 also appeared in blood.

The chain uses TRBV5-1 and TRBJ2-1; 8 bases agree with TRBD1. The receptor comes from a woman younger than 35 with Graves disease. This specimen consisted of peripheral blood mononuclear cells (PBMCs), obtained at new diagnosis, from a patient treated with antithyroid drugs. DNA for the CDR3: TGCGCCAGCAGCCCAGGGGGCGCCAGTATTTCTGAGCAGTTCTTC. Protein sequence: CASSPGGASISEQFF.